What follows is one TCR beta chain and its context. The antigen remains unidentified. This specimen belongs to a study of T cell responses to AZD1222 COVID-19 vaccine. Study-wide results and limits: Distributed over spike, vaccine-associated CD4 TCRs predominated at 160-218 and 743-854. The donors showed a predominance of white British ancestry and of females, with possible underestimation of clonal diversity.

J lost 3 bases, V lost 3 bases, and 2 bases had no gene match. From germline, CDR1 is SEHNR and CDR2 FQNEAQ (reference sequence). The CDR3 has 14 residues. Profiling relied on immunoSEQ multiplex PCR, and the TCRdb table lists in-frame clones only, not all of them. The sample lists more than 150,000 clones; around 88% were seen once. The chain recombines TRBV7-9 with TRBJ1-5, with 7 bases identical to TRBD1. The receptor's source is an adult in good health. Sequencing was performed on peripheral blood, taken on day 0 of AZD1222 vaccination. In nucleotides, the CDR3 is TGTGCCAGCAGCTTGACAGGGAACAATCAGCCCCAGCATTTT. As protein: CASSLTGNNQPQHF.